These 32 T cell receptor beta chains share one sample of origin, sequenced in a study of blood T cells in healthy people across ages. Alongside a J-beta primer mix, a sample-barcoded 5' primer served in a second PCR lasting about 7 to 12 cycles. MiXCR was run by TCRdb on the 5' RACE reads, yielding one entry per CDR3 protein. This table has hundreds of thousands of distinct CDR3 sequences, about 61% appearing once. Sequenced input: blood. The receptors stem from a man aged 40-50 years in good health.

This clonotype was seen ten or more times. The chain is built from TRBV4-3 and TRBJ2-4; a weak D match, TRBD1 (6 bases). This CDR3 comprises 20 residues. Germline values: CDR1 LGHNA, CDR2 YSLEER. V was pared by 0 bases and J by 1 base, with 22 bases between. The CDR3 loop is CASSQDFRGTLLWAKNIQYF. DNA for the CDR3: TGCGCCAGCAGCCAAGATTTTCGTGGGACACTTTTGTGGGCCAAAAACATTCAGTACTTC.

The gene calls are TRBV5-1 and TRBJ2-7, with a tentative D call TRBD2 (6 bases). Germline V gives CDR1 SGHRS, CDR2 YFSETQ. CDR3 length: 14 residues. V dropped 4 bases and J dropped 4 bases, with 15 bases sitting between them. CDR3 sequence reads: CASSRDSREYEQYF. CDR3 nucleotide sequence: TGCGCCAGCAGCAGGGACTCCCGCGAATACGAGCAGTACTTC.

This sequence joins TRBV12-3 or TRBV12-4 and TRBJ2-7; D is unclear. This CDR3 region has 16 residues. The V and J ends lost 3 bases and 6 bases respectively, with 21 bases between them. The CDR3 DNA follows: TGTGCCAGCAGTTTCCAGACACCACTTACCTCTTCCGAGCAGTACTTC. It specifies CASSFQTPLTSSEQYF.

This chain joins TRBV29-1 and TRBJ2-1; D is uncertain. The germline V gene encodes CDR1 SQVTM and CDR2 ANQGSEA. Trimming pared 4 bases from V and 9 bases from J, leaving 16 bases between. The length of the CDR3 is 13 residues. The DNA for the CDR3 is TGCAGCGTTGGGATGATCCTTTGGGGTGAGCAGTTCTTC. Translation: CSVGMILWGEQFF.

The chain carries TRBV6-6 and TRBJ1-4; D possibly corresponds to TRBD1 (5 bases). The ends were cut back, 5 bases at V and 7 bases at J, with 17 bases in the middle. This CDR3 is 15 amino acids long. Germline lookup yields CDR1 MNHNY and CDR2 SVGAGI (reference sequence). CDR3 loop: CASSPGTRVGEKLFF. The CDR3 nucleotides read TGTGCCAGCAGTCCAGGGACCCGGGTCGGTGAAAAACTGTTTTTT.

This clonotype was recorded a few times. The chain is built from TRBV12-3 or TRBV12-4 and TRBJ2-5; 8 bases map to TRBD2. This CDR3 contains 15 residues. Trimming removed 4 bases from V and 5 bases from J; junction bases left unmatched: 9. In DNA form, the CDR3 reads TGTGCCAGCAGTTCCGGGGGGGCCCTTTGGGAGACCCAGTACTTC. This codes for CASSSGGALWETQYF.

V is TRBV12-3 or TRBV12-4 and J is TRBJ2-1, with a possible D match to TRBD1 (6 bases). With 6 bases removed from V and 6 bases from J, the gap between germline ends came to 18 bases. The CDR3 covers 15 residues. In DNA, the CDR3 is TGTGCCAGCAGACCGATATCAGGGGCGACCAATGAGCAGTTCTTC. Amino acids: CASRPISGATNEQFF.

This chain connects TRBV29-1 to TRBJ1-2, with D unclear. The CDR3 is 11 residues long. CDR1 is SQVTM and CDR2 is ANQGSEA in the germline V gene. Trimming shortened V by 3 bases and J by 7 bases, and 9 bases separated the two germline ends. The DNA for the CDR3 is TGCAGCGTTGAGGGCACCCGTGGCTACACCTTC. It translates to CSVEGTRGYTF.

The chain joins TRBV12-3 or TRBV12-4 to TRBJ1-5; TRBD1 agrees at 7 bases. V was clipped by 6 bases and J by 3 bases; unmatched bases: 5. The CDR3 loop spans 14 amino acids. The CDR3 DNA sequence: TGTGCCAGCAGCCGCGGGACAGTCAATCAGCCCCAGCATTTT. As protein: CASSRGTVNQPQHF.

This chain links TRBV7-3 with TRBJ2-5; D might be TRBD2 (6 bases). The V end lost 2 bases, the J end lost 5 bases, and 15 bases lay between the germline ends. The CDR3 totals 15 residues. CDR1 is SGHTA, CDR2 FQGTGA, per germline. CDR3 bases: TGTGCCAGCAGCTTAGGCGTTGGCGGGGCCGAGACCCAGTACTTC. This codes for CASSLGVGGAETQYF.

J is TRBJ2-7 and V is TRBV21-1; TRBD1 reflects the table's D call only, with no check against the DNA. TRBV21-1 is a listed pseudogene. The CDR3 covers 14 residues. The CDR3 sequence: CASSKVKGGTEQYF. DNA for the CDR3: TGTGCCAGCAGCAAAGTTAAGGGGGGAACCGAGCAGTACTTC.

This clonotype was picked up a small number of times. The chain has TRBV4-3 and TRBJ1-2, with D possibly TRBD1 on 5 matching bases. Per germline, CDR1 LGHNA and CDR2 YSLEER. The CDR3 length is 16 residues. V was cut by 0 bases and J by 3 bases, with 14 bases left in between. DNA of the CDR3: TGCGCCAGCAGCCAAGATCCCTGGGAGGGGCACTATGGCTACACCTTC. It yields the protein CASSQDPWEGHYGYTF.

This clonotype was recorded a few times. The CDR3 bases are TGCAGTGCTCGCTCGACTAGCGGGGGTAGAGATACGCAGTATTTT. It is translated as CSARSTSGGRDTQYF. This rearrangement joins TRBV20-1 to TRBJ2-3; TRBD2 agrees at 12 bases. Germline CDR1 is DFQATT and CDR2 is SNEGSKA (reference sequence). CDR3 size: 15 residues. The V segment lost 5 bases and the J segment 5 bases; nucleotides outside the gene matches: 8.

The chain combines TRBV7-2 with TRBJ2-4, with 7 bases aligning to TRBD1. The J call may be in error: the DNA end matches TRBJ2-5 better. Germline CDR1 reads SGHTA; CDR2 reads FQGNSA. This CDR3 is 14 amino acids long. The CDR3 spells CASTPRGQQETQYF. CDR3 coding DNA: TGTGCCAGCACTCCTAGGGGACAGCAAGAGACCCAGTACTTC.

J is TRBJ2-1 and V is TRBV24-1; 9 nucleotides align to TRBD2. V shed 6 bases, J shed 3 bases, and the junction held 5 bases outside the gene matches. Germline V gene lookup returns CDR1 KGHDR and CDR2 SFDVKD. This CDR3 comprises 15 residues. The CDR3 region has the DNA TGTGCCACCAGTCACCGGACTAGCGACTACAATGAGCAGTTCTTC. Residues: CATSHRTSDYNEQFF.

The chain employs TRBV18 and TRBJ2-7, with D possibly TRBD2 on 7 matching bases. The DNA end lines up better with TRBJ2-4; the J call may be wrong. This CDR3 has 15 amino acids. CDR1 is KGHSH and CDR2 is LQKENI in the germline V gene. The CDR3 DNA is TGTGCCAGCTCACCGCGAGGGGGAGGGTCCGACATTCAGTACTTC. Its protein is CASSPRGGGSDIQYF.

The chain employs TRBV4-2 and TRBJ2-1; tentative D call: TRBD2 (7 bases). The CDR3 totals 17 residues. CDR1 is LGHNA, CDR2 YNFKEQ, per germline. The V end lost 0 bases, the J end lost 7 bases, and 19 bases lay between the germline ends. The CDR3 reads CASSQDGGGGAMNEQFF. The CDR3 coding sequence is TGTGCCAGCAGCCAAGATGGAGGAGGGGGGGCAATGAATGAGCAGTTCTTC.

In this sample, this clonotype turned up a few times. The chain links TRBV20-1 to TRBJ1-2; D is ambiguous. This CDR3 is built from 11 residues. Germline CDR1 reads DFQATT; CDR2 reads SNEGSKA (reference sequence). The V end lost 6 bases, the J end lost 7 bases, and 12 bases lay between the germline ends. CDR3 DNA sequence: TGCAGTGCCGGGTACCTTTTTGGCTACACCTTC. Translating gives CSAGYLFGYTF.

The CDR3 spells CAISESPTGRNGYTF. The DNA for the CDR3 is TGTGCCATCAGTGAGTCACCGACAGGGAGGAATGGCTACACCTTC. The V and J genes are TRBV10-3 and TRBJ1-2, with 7 bases aligning to TRBD1. CDR1 ENHRY and CDR2 SYGVKD come from the germline V gene. The V segment lost 0 bases and the J segment 6 bases; nucleotides outside the gene matches: 7. The CDR3 is 15 amino acids.

The gene calls are TRBV10-2 and TRBJ2-2, with D tentatively TRBD2 (6 bases). This CDR3 comprises 16 residues. V was trimmed by 4 bases and J by 6 bases, leaving 18 bases between them. Germline CDR1 WSHSY, CDR2 SAAADI. In nucleotides, the CDR3 is TGCGCCAGCAGTGGAAGTTCCGGGACTGCATCCGGGGAGCTGTTTTTT. Translation gives CASSGSSGTASGELFF.

The V gene is TRBV4-2, the J gene TRBJ1-4, with D hard to call. The CDR3 length is 15 residues. CDR1 is LGHNA and CDR2 is YNFKEQ in the germline V gene. The V and J ends lost 6 bases and 0 bases respectively, with 11 bases between them. The CDR3 coding sequence is TGTGCCAGCAGTCTGACCCCGACAACTAATGAAAAACTGTTTTTT. This codes for CASSLTPTTNEKLFF.

The gene calls are TRBV9 and TRBJ2-7; TRBD1 matches 9 bases. The CDR3 contains 14 residues. The ends lost 3 bases at V and 3 bases at J; junction bases unmatched: 4. Germline V lookup: CDR1 SGDLS, CDR2 YYNGEE. CDR3 bases: TGTGCCAGCAGCGGAGAGACAGGGGGCTACGAGCAGTACTTC. It yields the protein CASSGETGGYEQYF.

This clonotype was detected ten times or more. V and J are TRBV7-3 and TRBJ1-1, with 8 bases that match TRBD1. J was trimmed by 7 bases and V by 5 bases; bases with no gene match: 6. The CDR3 has 13 amino acids. CDR1 and CDR2 (germline): SGHTA, FQGTGA. Here the CDR3 DNA reads TGTGCCAGCAGCCAAATACAGGGGGGTGAAGCTTTCTTT. Protein product: CASSQIQGGEAFF.

This chain joins TRBV25-1 and TRBJ2-4, with 9 bases aligning to TRBD1. The better agreement between TRBJ2-7 and the DNA end casts doubt on the J call. The germline CDR1 and CDR2 sequences are MGHDK and SYGVNS. There are 16 residues in the CDR3. This CDR3 is CASSGRGQGGSYEQYF. Here the CDR3 DNA reads TGTGCCAGCAGTGGACGGGGACAGGGAGGGTCCTACGAGCAGTACTTC.

This chain links TRBV6-1 with TRBJ2-1; D gene unclear. The germline gives CDR1 MNHNS, CDR2 SASEGT. This CDR3 has 18 residues. V lost 5 bases, J lost 0 bases, and 20 bases lay in between. CDR3: CASSKGPLAASSYNEQFF. The CDR3 bases are TGTGCCAGCAGTAAAGGGCCGTTAGCTGCTAGCTCCTACAATGAGCAGTTCTTC.

This clonotype was counted at least ten times. V is TRBV12-3 or TRBV12-4 and J is TRBJ2-7, with D uncertain. This CDR3 region has 12 residues. V was trimmed by 0 bases and J by 10 bases, leaving 10 bases between them. In DNA form, the CDR3 reads TGTGCCAGCAGTTTAGCGCTTTTGTCTCAGTACTTC. Residues: CASSLALLSQYF.

This clonotype was detected a few times. J is TRBJ2-7 and V is TRBV29-1; 9 bases agree with TRBD2. From germline, CDR1 is SQVTM and CDR2 ANQGSEA. There are 15 residues in the CDR3. Unmatched junction bases numbered 6, after V lost 0 bases and J lost 3 bases. Here the CDR3 DNA reads TGCAGCGTTGAAGATCGGCTAGCGGGGAGCTACGAGCAGTACTTC. Translating gives CSVEDRLAGSYEQYF.

Concerning this clonotype itself: The junction shows a germline mismatch at one end, possibly a read error. V gene TRBV12-3 or TRBV12-4 combines with J gene TRBJ2-1; TRBD1 or TRBD2 may be the D gene (5 bases each). The CDR3 is 15 amino acids. The CDR3 region is CAGSSRRMGDNEQFF. CDR3 coding DNA: TGTGCCGGCAGTTCCCGGCGAATGGGGGACAATGAGCAGTTCTTC.

The V and J genes are TRBV29-1 and TRBJ2-7; D gene ambiguous. The CDR3 is 12 amino acids. V was pared by 1 base and J by 6 bases, with 10 bases between. Germline CDR1 and CDR2: SQVTM and ANQGSEA. The CDR3, as DNA: TGCAGCGTTGAAGCCCCATCAGGCGAGCAGTACTTC. Translating gives CSVEAPSGEQYF.

V and J are TRBV7-9 and TRBJ2-2; tentatively, D is TRBD2 (6 bases). V lost 6 bases to trimming and J lost 5 bases, with 25 bases between them. This CDR3 spans 18 amino acids. From germline, CDR1 is SEHNR and CDR2 FQNEAQ (reference sequence). CDR3 region: CASSLRGLSTYGTGELFF. CDR3 coding DNA: TGTGCCAGCAGTCTTCGGGGACTCTCGACGTATGGAACCGGGGAGCTGTTTTTT.

The chain uses TRBV9 and TRBJ2-5; 10 bases match TRBD1. V was clipped by 2 bases and J by 11 bases; unmatched bases: 12. There are 15 residues in the CDR3. CDR1 is SGDLS, CDR2 YYNGEE, per germline. For the CDR3, the DNA is TGTGCCAGCAGCGTGGACGAGGGACAGGGGAGTGAGCAGTACTTC. Residues: CASSVDEGQGSEQYF.

This chain links TRBV6-6 with TRBJ1-2; D is uncertain. The CDR3 has 13 residues. Germline lookup yields CDR1 MNHNY and CDR2 SVGAGI (reference sequence). Trimming took 2 bases from V and 4 from J, leaving 8 bases between them. The DNA of the CDR3 is TGTGCCAGCAGTTACCAGACACCCTATGGCTACACCTTC. Its protein is CASSYQTPYGYTF.